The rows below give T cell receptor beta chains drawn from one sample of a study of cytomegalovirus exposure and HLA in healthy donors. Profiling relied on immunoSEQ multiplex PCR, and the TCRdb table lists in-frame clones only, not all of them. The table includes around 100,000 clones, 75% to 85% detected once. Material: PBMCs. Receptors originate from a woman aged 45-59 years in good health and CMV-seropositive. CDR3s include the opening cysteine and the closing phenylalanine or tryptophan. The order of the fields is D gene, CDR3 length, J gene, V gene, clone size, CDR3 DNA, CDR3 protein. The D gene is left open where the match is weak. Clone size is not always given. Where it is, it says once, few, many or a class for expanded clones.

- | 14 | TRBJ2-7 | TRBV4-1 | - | TGCGCCAGCAGCCAGGGGCGGTACGCGAACGAGCAGTACTTC | CASSQGRYANEQYF
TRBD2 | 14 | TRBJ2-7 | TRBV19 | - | TGTGCCAGTAGTATGGGACTAGCCTCCTACGAGCAGTACTTC | CASSMGLASYEQYF
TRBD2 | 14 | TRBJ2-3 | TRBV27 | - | TGTGCCAGCAGTATCGGGACTAGCGGGAATACGCAGTATTTT | CASSIGTSGNTQYF
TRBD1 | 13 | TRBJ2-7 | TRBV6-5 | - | TGTGCCAGCAGTTCGACAGGGGGCATAGGGCAGTACTTC | CASSSTGGIGQYF
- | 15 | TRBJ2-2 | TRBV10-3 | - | TGTGCCACCGCGGAGGGAATAGAGAGCACCGGGGAGCTGTTTTTT | CATAEGIESTGELFF
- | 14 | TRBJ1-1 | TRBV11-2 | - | TGTGCCAGCAGCTCGTCTGGGGGGGCCACTGAAGCTTTCTTT | CASSSSGGATEAFF
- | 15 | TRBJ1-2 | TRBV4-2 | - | TGTGCCAGCAGCCAAGATCAGCGGGGAAACTATGGCTACACCTTC | CASSQDQRGNYGYTF
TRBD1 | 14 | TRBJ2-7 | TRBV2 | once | TGTGCCAGCAGTGGGGACAGTTTCACCTACGAGCAGTACTTC | CASSGDSFTYEQYF
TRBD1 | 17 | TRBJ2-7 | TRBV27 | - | TGTGCCAGCAGTCAATCCGTCCCGGGACAGGGGACCTACGAGCAGTACTTC | CASSQSVPGQGTYEQYF
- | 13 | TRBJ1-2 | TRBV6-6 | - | TGTGCCAGCAACCATGACGGAGGCTATGGCTACACCTTC | CASNHDGGYGYTF
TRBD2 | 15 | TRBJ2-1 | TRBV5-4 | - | TGTGCCAGCAGCTTGAGGCGACTAGCGGGCAATGAGCAGTTCTTC | CASSLRRLAGNEQFF
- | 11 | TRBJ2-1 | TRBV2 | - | TGTGCCATCGGGGACTCGACGGAGCAGTTCTTC | CAIGDSTEQFF
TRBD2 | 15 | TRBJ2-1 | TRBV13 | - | TGTGCCAGCAGCTACGGGACTAGCGGGAGTGATGAGCAGTTCTTC | CASSYGTSGSDEQFF